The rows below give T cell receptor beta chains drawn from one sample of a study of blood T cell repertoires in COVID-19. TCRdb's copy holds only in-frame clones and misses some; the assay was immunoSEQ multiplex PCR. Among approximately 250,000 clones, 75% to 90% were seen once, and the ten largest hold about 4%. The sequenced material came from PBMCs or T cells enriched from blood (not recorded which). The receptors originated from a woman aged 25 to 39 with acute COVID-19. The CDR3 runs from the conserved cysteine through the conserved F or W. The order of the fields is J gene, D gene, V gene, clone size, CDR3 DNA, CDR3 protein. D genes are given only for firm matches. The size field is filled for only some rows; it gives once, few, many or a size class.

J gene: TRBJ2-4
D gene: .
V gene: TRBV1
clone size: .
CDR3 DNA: TGCACCAGCACCGATCCTGATAGCCTAGCCAAAAACATTCAGTACTTC
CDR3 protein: CTSTDPDSLAKNIQYF

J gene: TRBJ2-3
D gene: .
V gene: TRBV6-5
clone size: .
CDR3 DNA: TGTGCCAGCACCTCTCGGGCAGATACGCAGTATTTT
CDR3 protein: CASTSRADTQYF

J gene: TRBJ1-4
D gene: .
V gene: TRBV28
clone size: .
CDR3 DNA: TGTGCCAGCAGTTTCGGAGCTAATAATGAAAAACTGTTTTTT
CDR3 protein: CASSFGANNEKLFF

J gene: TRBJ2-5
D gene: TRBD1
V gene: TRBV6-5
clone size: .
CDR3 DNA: TGTGCCAGCAGTTCCTGGGCGACAGGGCAAGAGACCCAGTACTTC
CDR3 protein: CASSSWATGQETQYF

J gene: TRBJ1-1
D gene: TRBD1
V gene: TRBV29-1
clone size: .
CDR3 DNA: TGCAGCGTTAACGAACAGGGGGCGGGCACTGAAGCTTTCTTT
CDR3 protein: CSVNEQGAGTEAFF

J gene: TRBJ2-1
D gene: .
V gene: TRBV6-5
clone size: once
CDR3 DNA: TGTGCCAGCAGTTACTATCGGGAAGTAAGGGCCAATGAGCAGTTCTTC
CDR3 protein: CASSYYREVRANEQFF

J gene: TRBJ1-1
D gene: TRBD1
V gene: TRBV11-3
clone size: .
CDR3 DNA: TGTGCCAGCAGCCGGACAGGGATGAACACTGAAGCTTTCTTT
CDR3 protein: CASSRTGMNTEAFF

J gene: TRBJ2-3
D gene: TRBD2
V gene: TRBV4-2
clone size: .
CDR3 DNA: TGTGCCAGCAGAAGGTCGGCGGGAGGGATGGGCGATACGCAGTATTTT
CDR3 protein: CASRRSAGGMGDTQYF

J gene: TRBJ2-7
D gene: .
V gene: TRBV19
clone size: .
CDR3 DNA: TGTGCCAGTTCCGGTCGCTCGGGTTACGAGCAGTACTTC
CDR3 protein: CASSGRSGYEQYF

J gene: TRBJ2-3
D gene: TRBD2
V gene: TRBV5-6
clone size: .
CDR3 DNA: TGTGCCAGCAGCCCCGGGGGGAGAGCAGATACGCAGTATTTT
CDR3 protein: CASSPGGRADTQYF

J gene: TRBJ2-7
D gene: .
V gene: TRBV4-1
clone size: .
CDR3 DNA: TGCGCCAGCAGCCAAGCCAGGGATGCCTACGAGCAGTACTTC
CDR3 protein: CASSQARDAYEQYF

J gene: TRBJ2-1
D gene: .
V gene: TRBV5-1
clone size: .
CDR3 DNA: TGCGCCAGCAGCTTGGACAGGGTCGACAATGAGCAGTTCTTC
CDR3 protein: CASSLDRVDNEQFF

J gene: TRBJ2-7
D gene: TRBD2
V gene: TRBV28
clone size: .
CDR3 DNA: TGTGCCAGCAGCCCCCACTCGGGCGGGAGTTTGCACGAGCAGTACTTC
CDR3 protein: CASSPHSGGSLHEQYF

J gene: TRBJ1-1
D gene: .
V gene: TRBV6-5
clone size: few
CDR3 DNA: TGTGCCAGCAAACCCAAGGCGGGGGACGCTGAAGCTTTCTTT
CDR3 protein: CASKPKAGDAEAFF

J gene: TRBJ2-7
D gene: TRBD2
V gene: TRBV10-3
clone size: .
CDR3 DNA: TGTGCCATCAGTGAGGGCCTAGCGGGGTCCTACGAGCAGTACTTC
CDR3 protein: CAISEGLAGSYEQYF

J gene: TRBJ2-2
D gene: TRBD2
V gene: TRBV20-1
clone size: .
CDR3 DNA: TGCAGTGCTGGTGGGAGGGCAGACGGGGAGCTGTTTTTT
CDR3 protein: CSAGGRADGELFF

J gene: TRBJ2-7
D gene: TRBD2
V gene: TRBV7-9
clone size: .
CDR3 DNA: TGTGCCAGCAGCTTAAGCTCAGTAGCGGGAGCCAGCTCCTACGAGCAGTACTTC
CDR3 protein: CASSLSSVAGASSYEQYF

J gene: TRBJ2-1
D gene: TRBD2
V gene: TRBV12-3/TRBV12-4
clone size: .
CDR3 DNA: TGTGCCAGCATCGGACTAGGAAATGAGCAGTTCTTC
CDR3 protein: CASIGLGNEQFF

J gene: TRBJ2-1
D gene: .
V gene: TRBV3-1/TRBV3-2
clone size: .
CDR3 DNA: TGTGCCAGCAGCCAAGACTGGGCCAGCAATGAGCAGTTCTTC
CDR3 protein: CASSQDWASNEQFF

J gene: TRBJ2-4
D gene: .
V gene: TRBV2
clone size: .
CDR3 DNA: TGTGCCAGTAGATCCGTTCTAGCCAAAAACATTCAGTACTTC
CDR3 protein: CASRSVLAKNIQYF

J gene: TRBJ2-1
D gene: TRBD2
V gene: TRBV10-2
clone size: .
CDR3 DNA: TGCGCCAGCAGCGACCCCCATAGATCGAGCGGGAGGGCCGCCCCGGGGGGAGTGAATGAGCAGTTCTTC
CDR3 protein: CASSDPHRSSGRAAPGGVNEQFF

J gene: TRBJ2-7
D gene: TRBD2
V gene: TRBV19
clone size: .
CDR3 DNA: TGTGCCAGTACAAGCTCTACTAGCGGCTACGAGCAGTACTTC
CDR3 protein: CASTSSTSGYEQYF

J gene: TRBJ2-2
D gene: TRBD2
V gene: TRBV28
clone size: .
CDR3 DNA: TGTGCCAGCAGCCTCCTAGCGGGAGGGCCGAGCACCGGGGAGCTGTTTTTT
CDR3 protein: CASSLLAGGPSTGELFF

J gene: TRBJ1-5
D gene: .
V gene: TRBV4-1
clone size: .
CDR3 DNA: TGCGCCAGCAGCCAAGATCTGGACAATGATCAGCCCCAGCATTTT
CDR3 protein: CASSQDLDNDQPQHF

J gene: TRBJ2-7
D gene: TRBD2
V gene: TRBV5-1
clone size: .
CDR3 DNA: TGCGCCAGCAGCTTGGGGACTAGCGGCTACGAGCAGTACTTC
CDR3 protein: CASSLGTSGYEQYF

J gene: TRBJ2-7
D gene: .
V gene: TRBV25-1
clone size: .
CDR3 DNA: TGTGCCAGCGGAGGACTCTCGGACTACGAGCAGTACTTC
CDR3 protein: CASGGLSDYEQYF

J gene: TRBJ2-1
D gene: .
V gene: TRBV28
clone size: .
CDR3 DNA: TGTGCCAGCAGTTTGGGGGGTCGAGGGGAGGTCTTC
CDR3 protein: CASSLGGRGEVF

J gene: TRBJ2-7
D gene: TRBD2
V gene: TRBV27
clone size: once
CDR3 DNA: TGTGCCAGCAGTCTGACTAGCGGGAGGATCTACGAGCAGTACTTC
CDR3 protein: CASSLTSGRIYEQYF

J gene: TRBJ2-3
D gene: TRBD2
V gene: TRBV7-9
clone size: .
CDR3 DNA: TGTGCCAGCAGCGTTAGCGGGAGAGATACGCAGTATTTT
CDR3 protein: CASSVSGRDTQYF

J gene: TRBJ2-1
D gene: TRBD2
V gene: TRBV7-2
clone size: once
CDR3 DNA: TGTGCCAGCAGCTTAGCTCCAGCGGGGGCCTACAATGAGCAGTTCTTC
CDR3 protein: CASSLAPAGAYNEQFF

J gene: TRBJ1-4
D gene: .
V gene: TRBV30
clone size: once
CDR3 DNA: TGTGCCTGGAGTGTACAGGCCGTCGGGGGTTCGCTCTGGGGGGAAAAACTGTTTTTT
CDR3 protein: CAWSVQAVGGSLWGEKLFF

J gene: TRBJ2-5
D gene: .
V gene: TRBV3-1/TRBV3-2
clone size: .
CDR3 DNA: TGTGCCAGCAGTTATTGGGGGAGGAACCAAGAGACCCAGTACTTC
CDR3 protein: CASSYWGRNQETQYF

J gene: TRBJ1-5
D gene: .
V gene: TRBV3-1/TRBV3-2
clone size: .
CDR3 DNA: TGTGCCAGCAGCCGGTGGGAGGGTCAGCCCCAGCATTTT
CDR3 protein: CASSRWEGQPQHF

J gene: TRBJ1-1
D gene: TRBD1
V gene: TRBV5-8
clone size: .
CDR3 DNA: TGTGCCAGCAGATGGACAGGTTACACTGAAGCTTTCTTT
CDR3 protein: CASRWTGYTEAFF

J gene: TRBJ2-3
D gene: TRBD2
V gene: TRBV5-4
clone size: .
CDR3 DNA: TGTGCCAGCAGCTTGGCGGGACTAGCTCCAGATACGCAGTATTTT
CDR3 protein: CASSLAGLAPDTQYF

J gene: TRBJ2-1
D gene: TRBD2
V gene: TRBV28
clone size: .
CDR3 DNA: TGTGCCAGCAGTTTAGGCGGGAGGGTGGTCTACAATGAGCAGTTCTTC
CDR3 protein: CASSLGGRVVYNEQFF

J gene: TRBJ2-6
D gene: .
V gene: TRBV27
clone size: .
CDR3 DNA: TGTGCCAGCAGCCGGTCTGGGGCCAACGTCCTGACTTTC
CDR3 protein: CASSRSGANVLTF

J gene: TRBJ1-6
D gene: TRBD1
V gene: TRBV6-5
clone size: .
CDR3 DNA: TGTGCCAGCAGTTACACGACAGGGGCCAATAATTCACCCCTCCACTTT
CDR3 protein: CASSYTTGANNSPLHF

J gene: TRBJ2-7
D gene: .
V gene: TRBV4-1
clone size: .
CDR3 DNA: TGCGCCAGCAGCCAAGATGGCCAGGCAATATCAAGACGAGCCCGCGAGCAGTACTTC
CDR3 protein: CASSQDGQAISRRAREQYF

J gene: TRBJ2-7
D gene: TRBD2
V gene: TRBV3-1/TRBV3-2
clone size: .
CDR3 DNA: TGTGCCAGCAGCCAAGATCGAGGACTAGCGGGTTCCTACGAGCAGTACTTC
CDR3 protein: CASSQDRGLAGSYEQYF

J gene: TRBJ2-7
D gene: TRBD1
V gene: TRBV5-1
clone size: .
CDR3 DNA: TGCGCCAGCAGCCCAGGGACAGGGAGCTCCTACGAGCAGTACTTC
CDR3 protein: CASSPGTGSSYEQYF

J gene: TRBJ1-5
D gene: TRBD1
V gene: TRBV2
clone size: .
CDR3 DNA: TGTGCCAGCAGTGTTTTAGGGACAGTCGAACAGCCCCAGCATTTT
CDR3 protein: CASSVLGTVEQPQHF

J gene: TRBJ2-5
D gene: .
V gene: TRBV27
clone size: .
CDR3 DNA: TGTGCCAGCAGTTTAAAACAGCCCCAAGAGACCCAGTACTTC
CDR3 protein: CASSLKQPQETQYF

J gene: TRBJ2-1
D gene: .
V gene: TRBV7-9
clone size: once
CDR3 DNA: TGTGCCAGCAGCTTCGTCTATGAGCAGTTCTTC
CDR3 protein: CASSFVYEQFF

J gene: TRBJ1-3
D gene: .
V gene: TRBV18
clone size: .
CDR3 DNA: TGTGCCAGCTCACCTTCAACCTTGACAGAAAGAAACACCATATATTTT
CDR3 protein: CASSPSTLTERNTIYF

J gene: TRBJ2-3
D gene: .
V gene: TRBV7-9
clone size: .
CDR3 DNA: TGTGCCAGCAGCTTGTCAGAAGGCACAGATACGCAGTATTTT
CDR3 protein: CASSLSEGTDTQYF

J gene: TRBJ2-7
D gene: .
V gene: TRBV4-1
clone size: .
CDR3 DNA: TGCGCCAGCAGCCCAGACGTCCCGGGGGCCTACGAGCAGTACTTC
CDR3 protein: CASSPDVPGAYEQYF

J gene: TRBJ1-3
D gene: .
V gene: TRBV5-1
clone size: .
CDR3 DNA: TGCGCCAGCAGCCTCTTGGGAGACGGAAACACCATATATTTT
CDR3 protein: CASSLLGDGNTIYF

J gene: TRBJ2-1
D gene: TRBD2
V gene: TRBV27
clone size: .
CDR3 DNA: TGTGCCAGCAGTTCGGCCGAAGCTTGGGAGGGTGAGCAGTTCTTC
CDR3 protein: CASSSAEAWEGEQFF

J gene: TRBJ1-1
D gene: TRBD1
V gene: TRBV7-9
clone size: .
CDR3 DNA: TGTGCCAGCAGCCACCCGACAGGGACAACTGAAGCTTTCTTT
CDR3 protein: CASSHPTGTTEAFF

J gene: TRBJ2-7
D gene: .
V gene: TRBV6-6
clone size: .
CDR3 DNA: TGTGCCAGCAGTCGCCGGGGAGGCTACGAGCAGTACTTC
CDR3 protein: CASSRRGGYEQYF

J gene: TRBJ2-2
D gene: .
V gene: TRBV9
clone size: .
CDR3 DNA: TGTGCCAGCAGCGTAGTAACCGGGGAGCTGTTTTTT
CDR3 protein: CASSVVTGELFF

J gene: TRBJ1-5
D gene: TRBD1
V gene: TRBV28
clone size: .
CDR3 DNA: TGTGCCAGCAGTTTATGGGACAGGGGGGACCAGCCCCAGCATTTT
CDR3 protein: CASSLWDRGDQPQHF

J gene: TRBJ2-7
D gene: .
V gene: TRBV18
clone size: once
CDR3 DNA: TGTGCCAGCTCACCACCGGTAACGAGGGCCCATCTAGCCTACGAGCAGTACTTC
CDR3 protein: CASSPPVTRAHLAYEQYF

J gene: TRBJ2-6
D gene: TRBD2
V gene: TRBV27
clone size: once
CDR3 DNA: TGTGCCAGCAGTTTACGCCTAGCGGGGACGGTCTCTGGGGCCAACGTCCTGACTTTC
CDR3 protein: CASSLRLAGTVSGANVLTF